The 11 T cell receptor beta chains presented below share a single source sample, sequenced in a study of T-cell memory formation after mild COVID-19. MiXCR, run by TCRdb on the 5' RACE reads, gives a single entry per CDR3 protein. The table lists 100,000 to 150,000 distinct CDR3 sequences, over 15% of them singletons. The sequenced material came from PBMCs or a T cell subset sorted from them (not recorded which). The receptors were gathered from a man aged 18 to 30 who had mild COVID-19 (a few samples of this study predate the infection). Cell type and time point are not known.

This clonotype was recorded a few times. CDR3 coding DNA: TGTGCCAGCAGCTTAGTGGCCGGGTTGGGTGCAGATACGCAGTATTTT. Translation gives CASSLVAGLGADTQYF. The gene calls are TRBV7-2 and TRBJ2-3; D gene unclear. From germline, CDR1 is SGHTA and CDR2 FQGNSA. Trimming pared 1 base from V and 4 bases from J, leaving 15 bases between. The CDR3 covers 16 residues.

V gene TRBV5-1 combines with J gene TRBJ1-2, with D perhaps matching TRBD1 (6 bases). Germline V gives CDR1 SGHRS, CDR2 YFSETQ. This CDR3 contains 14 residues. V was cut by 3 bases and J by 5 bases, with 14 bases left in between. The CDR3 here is CASSSAGGGYGYTF. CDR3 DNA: TGCGCCAGCAGCTCTGCCGGGGGCGGGTATGGCTACACCTTC. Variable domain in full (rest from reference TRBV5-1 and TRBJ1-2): KAGVTQTPRYLIKTRGQQVTLSCSPISGHRSVSWYQQTPGQGLQFLFEYFSETQRNKGNFPGRFSGRQFSNSRSEMNVSTLELGDSALYLCASSSAGGGYGYTFGSGTRLTVV.

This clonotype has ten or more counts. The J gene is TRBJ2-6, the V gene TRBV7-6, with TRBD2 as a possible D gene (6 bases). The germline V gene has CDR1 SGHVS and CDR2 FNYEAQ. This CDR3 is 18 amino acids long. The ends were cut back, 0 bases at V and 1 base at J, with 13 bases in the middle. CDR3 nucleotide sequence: TGTGCCAGCAGCTTAGCAGGCGGGATTACATCTGGGGCCAACGTCCTGACTTTC. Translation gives CASSLAGGITSGANVLTF.

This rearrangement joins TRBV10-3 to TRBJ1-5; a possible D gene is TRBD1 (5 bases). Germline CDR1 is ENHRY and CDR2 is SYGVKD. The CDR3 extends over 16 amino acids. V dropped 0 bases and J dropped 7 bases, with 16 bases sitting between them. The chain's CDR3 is CAISESGTVRGQPQHF. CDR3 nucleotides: TGTGCCATCAGTGAGTCGGGGACGGTGCGAGGGCAGCCCCAGCATTTT.

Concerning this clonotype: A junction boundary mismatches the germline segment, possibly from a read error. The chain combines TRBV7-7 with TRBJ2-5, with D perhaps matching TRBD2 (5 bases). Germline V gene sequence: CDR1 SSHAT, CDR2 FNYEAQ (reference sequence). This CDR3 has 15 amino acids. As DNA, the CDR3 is TGTGCTAGCAGCTTTGGTAACGGGATGCAAGAGACCCAGTACTTC. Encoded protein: CASSFGNGMQETQYF.

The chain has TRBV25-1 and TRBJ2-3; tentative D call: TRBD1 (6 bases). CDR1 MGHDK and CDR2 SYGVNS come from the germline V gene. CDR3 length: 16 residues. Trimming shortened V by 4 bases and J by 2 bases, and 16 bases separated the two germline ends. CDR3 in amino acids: CASSVGGGRPTDTQYF. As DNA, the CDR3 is TGTGCCAGCAGTGTAGGTGGGGGCCGACCCACAGATACGCAGTATTTT. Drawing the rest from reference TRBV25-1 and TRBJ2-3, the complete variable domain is EADIYQTPRYLVIGTGKKITLECSQTMGHDKMYWYQQDPGMELHLIHYSYGVNSTEKGDLSSESTVSRIRTEHFPLTLESARPSHTSQYLCASSVGGGRPTDTQYFGPGTRLTVL.

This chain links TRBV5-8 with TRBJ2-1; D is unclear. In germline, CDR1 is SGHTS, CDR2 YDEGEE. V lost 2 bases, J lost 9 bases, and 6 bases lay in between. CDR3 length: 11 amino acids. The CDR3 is CASSFLLEQFF. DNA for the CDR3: TGTGCCAGCAGCTTCCTTCTTGAGCAGTTCTTC.

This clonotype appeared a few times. The CDR3 sequence: CASSLGDRGQGIQYF. For the CDR3, the DNA is TGCGCCAGCAGCTTGGGGGACAGGGGCCAGGGCATTCAGTACTTC. The chain employs TRBV5-1 and TRBJ2-4; TRBD1 agrees at 10 bases. Germline trimming cut 0 bases from V and 9 bases from J; bases unmatched to any gene: 6. The CDR3 length is 15 residues. Germline V gives CDR1 SGHRS, CDR2 YFSETQ.

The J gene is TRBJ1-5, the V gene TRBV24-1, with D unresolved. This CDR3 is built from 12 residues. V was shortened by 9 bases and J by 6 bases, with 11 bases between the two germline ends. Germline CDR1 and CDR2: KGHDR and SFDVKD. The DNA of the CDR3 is TGTGCCACCCCGGGGAGGGCTCAGCCCCAGCATTTT. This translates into CATPGRAQPQHF.

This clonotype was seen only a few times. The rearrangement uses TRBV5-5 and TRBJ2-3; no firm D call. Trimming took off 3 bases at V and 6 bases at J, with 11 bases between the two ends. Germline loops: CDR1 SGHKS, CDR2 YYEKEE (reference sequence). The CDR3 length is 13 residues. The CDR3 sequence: CASSYRGADTQYF. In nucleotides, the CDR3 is TGTGCCAGCAGCTACCGCGGCGCGGATACGCAGTATTTT.

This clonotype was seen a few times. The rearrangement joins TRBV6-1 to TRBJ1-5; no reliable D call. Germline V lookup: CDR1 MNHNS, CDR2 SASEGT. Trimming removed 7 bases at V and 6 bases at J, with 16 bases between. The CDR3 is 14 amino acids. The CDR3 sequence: CASTVSAEGQPQHF. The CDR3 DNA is TGTGCCAGCACCGTTAGCGCGGAAGGTCAGCCCCAGCATTTT.